The sequence of this T cell receptor (beta chain) was determined in a study of breast tumors, draining lymph nodes, adjacent tissues. This CDR3 is built from 18 residues. The V gene's germline CDR1 is SGHAT and CDR2 FQNNGV. Trimming removed 5 bases from V and 2 bases from J; junction bases left unmatched: 14. Each CDR3 protein is one row after TCRdb ran MiXCR on the multiplex PCR reads. This sample carries 10,000 to 15,000 distinct CDR3 sequences, about 70% of them seen once, and the ten largest clones take around two fifths. Overall study results and limits: Luminal-like breast cancer showed significantly greater tumor-nontumor repertoire similarity than basal-like breast cancer did. That most tumor T cells come from lymph nodes remained unproven. Data fit most tumor T cells coming from lymph node, expanding in tumor.

This clonotype was observed many times. Its target is unknown. The genes are TRBV11-2 and TRBJ1-4, with 7 bases matching TRBD1. The sequenced sample consisted of tumor-adjacent breast tissue. The sequence was obtained from a female donor with breast cancer. Some clones in this sample may be carry-over from other donors' samples. The CDR3 here is CASSLTSGQKVTNEKLFF. The CDR3 bases are TGTGCCAGCAGCCTAACGTCGGGACAGAAGGTGACTAATGAAAAACTGTTTTTT. Supplemented by reference TRBV11-2 and TRBJ1-4, the full variable domain reads EAGVAQSPRYKIIEKRQSVAFWCNPISGHATLYWYQQILGQGPKLLIQFQNNGVVDDSQLPKDRFSAERLKGVDSTLKIQPAKLEDSAVYLCASSLTSGQKVTNEKLFFGSGTQLSVL.